This entry lists 20 T cell receptor beta chains sequenced from one sample in a study of blood T cell repertoires in COVID-19. Sequencing used immunoSEQ multiplex PCR; TCRdb keeps in-frame clones, though not all of them. The sample lists 350,000 to 400,000 clones, roughly nine tenths occurring once. The sample was peripheral blood. Receptors were obtained from a woman aged 25-40 years with COVID-19, enrolled during active disease.

V usage is TRBV30 and J usage is TRBJ1-2; 10 bases are shared with TRBD1. J gave up 3 bases and V 2 bases, and 3 bases lay outside the gene matches. In germline, CDR1 is GTSNPN, CDR2 SVGIG (reference sequence). The CDR3 has 14 amino acids. CDR3 in amino acids: CAWSPGTGDYGYTF. CDR3 DNA sequence: TGTGCCTGGAGTCCCGGGACAGGGGACTATGGCTACACCTTC.

As DNA, the CDR3 is TGTGCCAGCAGACAGGGCGGCGAGACCCAGTACTTC. Translated: CASRQGGETQYF. The chain couples TRBV7-8 to TRBJ2-5; possibly TRBD1 for D (6 bases). The V and J ends lost 6 bases and 5 bases respectively, with 10 bases between them. This CDR3 is built from 12 residues. The V gene's germline CDR1 is SGHVS and CDR2 FQNEAQ.

The chain combines TRBV11-3 with TRBJ2-3; the D is unclear. The V end was cut by 5 bases, the J end by 1 base, with 10 bases between. The CDR3 is made up of 14 amino acids. Germline V gene data show CDR1 as SGHNT and CDR2 as YENEEA. The chain's CDR3 is CASSPTRGTDTQYF. In DNA form, the CDR3 reads TGTGCCAGCAGCCCGACTCGGGGCACAGATACGCAGTATTTT.

The V gene is TRBV7-2, the J gene TRBJ1-3; weak D call: TRBD1 (5 bases). Between the trimmed V and J ends, which lost 1 base and 4 bases, there was a span of 8 bases. The CDR3 runs to 14 residues. Germline CDR1 reads SGHTA; CDR2 reads FQGNSA. The CDR3 loop is CASSLVTAGNTIYF. For the CDR3, the DNA is TGTGCCAGCAGCTTAGTGACAGCCGGAAACACCATATATTTT.

As concerns this clone: The same CDR3 arises from other DNA sequences in this sample as well. The genes are TRBV6-4 and TRBJ2-1, with 10 bases fitting TRBD2. Germline CDR1 MRHNA, CDR2 SNTAGT. J gave up 4 bases and V 6 bases, and 6 bases lay outside the gene matches. The CDR3 spans 15 residues. CDR3 DNA sequence: TGTGCCAGCAGCCCGCTAGCGGGGGAGTACAATGAGCAGTTCTTC. Its translation is CASSPLAGEYNEQFF.

This chain links TRBV9 with TRBJ1-5, with a tentative D call TRBD1 (5 bases). This CDR3 is built from 14 residues. V was clipped by 5 bases and J by 4 bases, with 13 bases between them. CDR1 is SGDLS, CDR2 YYNGEE, per germline. CDR3 coding DNA: TGTGCCAGCAGTGCTGTCGGGGGGAATCAGCCCCAGCATTTT. Amino acid sequence: CASSAVGGNQPQHF. Based on the CDR3 plus reference TRBV9 and TRBJ1-5, the full variable domain is DSGVTQTPKHLITATGQRVTLRCSPRSGDLSVYWYQQSLDQGLQFLIQYYNGEERAKGNILERFSAQQFPDLHSELNLSSLELGDSALYFCASSAVGGNQPQHFGDGTRLSIL.

The rearrangement links TRBV18 to TRBJ2-3; possibly TRBD1 for D (6 bases). CDR1 and CDR2 (germline): KGHSH, LQKENI. The CDR3 has 20 amino acids. V gave up 1 base and J gave up 4 bases, with 27 bases separating them. The DNA for the CDR3 is TGTGCCAGCTCACCACGTGTTGTCTCAGCGGACAGCGGAGGCCCAGATACGCAGTATTTT. Its protein is CASSPRVVSADSGGPDTQYF. The whole variable domain, remainder taken from reference TRBV18 and TRBJ2-3, is NAGVMQNPRHLVRRRGQEARLRCSPMKGHSHVYWYRQLPEEGLKFMVYLQKENIIDESGMPKERFSAEFPKEGPSILRIQQVVRGDSAAYFCASSPRVVSADSGGPDTQYFGPGTRLTVL.

J is TRBJ2-3 and V is TRBV7-2, with 7 bases that match TRBD1. CDR1 and CDR2 from the germline V gene are SGHTA and FQGNSA. Losses at the gene ends were 6 bases for V and 3 bases for J; bases not matched to a gene: 6. CDR3 length: 14 amino acids. CDR3 DNA sequence: TGTGCCAGCAGGCCCAACAGGGGAACAGATACGCAGTATTTT. Protein sequence: CASRPNRGTDTQYF.

The chain combines TRBV5-1 with TRBJ2-3; D remains ambiguous. Germline CDR1 is SGHRS and CDR2 is YFSETQ. V lost 1 base to trimming and J lost 3 bases, with 6 bases between them. CDR3 length: 13 residues. Here the CDR3 DNA reads TGCGCCAGCAGCTTGCAGGTGACAGATACGCAGTATTTT. Translation gives CASSLQVTDTQYF.

The rearrangement joins TRBV28 to TRBJ1-1, with D perhaps matching TRBD1 (5 bases). V gave up 6 bases and J gave up 0 bases, with 14 bases separating them. CDR1 MDHEN and CDR2 SYDVKM come from the germline V gene. The CDR3 loop spans 15 amino acids. Here the CDR3 reads CASSLTGFMNTEAFF. CDR3 sequence (DNA): TGTGCCAGCAGCCTTACAGGATTCATGAACACTGAAGCTTTCTTT.

This clone has only a few counts. V usage is TRBV7-8 and J usage is TRBJ2-2, with 7 positions matching TRBD1. With V trimmed by 5 bases and J by 4 bases, 7 bases remained unmatched. CDR1 is SGHVS, CDR2 FQNEAQ, per germline. This CDR3 region has 15 residues. The CDR3 bases are TGTGCCAGCAGCCTACAGGGGACCATCACCGGGGAGCTGTTTTTT. Amino acids: CASSLQGTITGELFF.

V usage is TRBV7-2 and J usage is TRBJ2-3; D might be TRBD1 (6 bases). The CDR3 sequence is 14 residues long. Germline values: CDR1 SGHTA, CDR2 FQGNSA. Trimming cost V 5 bases and J 2 bases, with 11 bases left between them. CDR3 loop: CASSTTGPTDTQYF. As DNA, the CDR3 is TGTGCCAGCAGCACCACAGGGCCCACAGATACGCAGTATTTT.

The gene calls are TRBV9 and TRBJ2-1, with TRBD2 as a possible D gene (6 bases). There are 16 residues in the CDR3. Germline values: CDR1 SGDLS, CDR2 YYNGEE. The V end lost 0 bases, the J end lost 4 bases, and 14 bases lay between the germline ends. CDR3 DNA: TGTGCCAGCAGCGTAGCCCCGGGAGTAGGATACAATGAGCAGTTCTTC. Amino acids: CASSVAPGVGYNEQFF.

The genes are TRBV19 and TRBJ1-2; D is possibly TRBD1 (5 bases). The CDR3 is made up of 15 amino acids. V was trimmed by 7 bases and J by 0 bases, leaving 15 bases between them. The germline gives CDR1 LNHDA, CDR2 SQIVND (reference sequence). In nucleotides, the CDR3 is TGTGCCAGTATCGTGATAGGGGTGGCTAACTATGGCTACACCTTC. This sequence encodes CASIVIGVANYGYTF. Drawing the rest from reference TRBV19 and TRBJ1-2, the complete variable domain is DGGITQSPKYLFRKEGQNVTLSCEQNLNHDAMYWYRQDPGQGLRLIYYSQIVNDFQKGDIAEGYSVSREKKESFPLTVTSAQKNPTAFYLCASIVIGVANYGYTFGSGTRLTVV.

The gene calls are TRBV6-2 or TRBV6-3 and TRBJ1-5; no definite D call. This CDR3 is built from 12 residues. Trimming took off 4 bases at V and 3 bases at J, with 4 bases between the two ends. Germline lookup yields CDR1 MNHEY and CDR2 SVGEGT. The CDR3 DNA is TGTGCCAGCAGTTTACACAATCAGCCCCAGCATTTT. Translating gives CASSLHNQPQHF.

This chain uses TRBV3-1 (or the pseudogene TRBV3-2) with TRBJ2-3, with D possibly being TRBD2 (5 bases). CDR3 length: 13 amino acids. Trimming shortened V by 2 bases and J by 3 bases, and 6 bases separated the two germline ends. Germline CDR1 reads LGHDT; CDR2 reads YNNKEL (reference sequence). CDR3 protein: CASSQLATDTQYF. CDR3 bases: TGTGCCAGCAGCCAACTAGCTACAGATACGCAGTATTTT.

This clone was seen just once. The chain combines TRBV5-1 with TRBJ1-4; tentative D call: TRBD1 (6 bases). Germline lookup yields CDR1 SGHRS and CDR2 YFSETQ. Trimming left V 4 bases short and J 4 bases short, with 14 bases between. This CDR3 contains 15 residues. The CDR3 loop reads CASSPAGRGNEKLFF. As DNA, the CDR3 is TGCGCCAGCAGCCCGGCGGGCAGGGGTAATGAAAAACTGTTTTTT.

The CDR3, as DNA: TGCGCCAGCAGCCAAGATCTGGGCACAGGGACTAATGGCTACACCTTC. It codes for CASSQDLGTGTNGYTF. The chain carries TRBV4-3 and TRBJ1-2, with D possibly matching TRBD1 (6 bases). CDR3 length: 16 amino acids. V lost 0 bases, J lost 6 bases, and 17 bases lay in between. Germline V lookup: CDR1 LGHNA, CDR2 YSLEER.

V usage is TRBV2 and J usage is TRBJ1-1; D uncertain. This CDR3 comprises 11 residues. From germline, CDR1 is SNHLY and CDR2 FYNNEI. Trimming shortened V by 3 bases and J by 7 bases, and 6 bases separated the two germline ends. For the CDR3, the DNA is TGTGCCAGCAGTGAGAAGCGTGAAGCTTTCTTT. It encodes CASSEKREAFF.

The chain carries TRBV29-1 and TRBJ1-1; the D gene is possibly TRBD1 (6 bases). Germline V gene sequence: CDR1 SQVTM, CDR2 ANQGSEA. Trimming took 4 bases from V and 1 from J, leaving 10 bases between them. The CDR3 has 13 residues. The CDR3 DNA reads TGCAGCGTTGCACAGGGTTGGAACACTGAAGCTTTCTTT. It encodes CSVAQGWNTEAFF.